This entry describes one TCR beta chain. Method: immunoSEQ multiplex PCR; TCRdb's copy keeps in-frame clones and lacks some. The table records 28,000 or so clones, about 86% of them present only once. The ends lost 5 bases at V and 5 bases at J; junction bases unmatched: 9. CDR1 SGHTA and CDR2 FQGNSA come from the germline V gene. CDR3 length equals 17 residues. This specimen belongs to a study of T cell changes during pregnancy in multiple sclerosis. The sequences come from CD4+ T cells from peripheral blood mononuclear cells, collected in the first trimester of pregnancy. The chain uses TRBV7-2 and TRBJ2-1; 13 nucleotides match TRBD2. This TCR came from a female donor in good health, enrolled as a control in a pregnancy study. In nucleotides, the CDR3 is TGTGCCAGCAGCCTCCTCTGGACTAGCGGGGGCCACAATGAGCAGTTCTTC. Encoded protein: CASSLLWTSGGHNEQFF. The whole variable domain, remainder taken from reference TRBV7-2 and TRBJ2-1, is GAGVSQSPSNKVTEKGKDVELRCDPISGHTALYWYRQSLGQGLEFLIYFQGNSAPDKSGLPSDRFSAERTGGSVSTLTIQRTQQEDSAVYLCASSLLWTSGGHNEQFFGPGTRLTVL.